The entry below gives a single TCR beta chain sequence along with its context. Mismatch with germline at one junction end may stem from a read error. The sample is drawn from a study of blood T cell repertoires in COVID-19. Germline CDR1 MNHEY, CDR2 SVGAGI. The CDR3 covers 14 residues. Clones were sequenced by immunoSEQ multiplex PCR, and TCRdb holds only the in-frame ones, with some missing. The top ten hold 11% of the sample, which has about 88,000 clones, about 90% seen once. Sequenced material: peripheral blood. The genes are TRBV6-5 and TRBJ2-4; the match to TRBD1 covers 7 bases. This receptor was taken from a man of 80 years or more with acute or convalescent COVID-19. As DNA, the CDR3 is TGCGCCAGCAGGCCCGGGACAGACCTAAACATTCAGTACTTC. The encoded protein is CASRPGTDLNIQYF.